The next 5 T cell receptor beta chains were all read from a single sample in a study of T cells in Graves' hyperthyroidism and ophthalmopathy. Amplified TCR beta CDR3 regions came from RNA transcripts. First-round RT-PCR targeting the TCR CDR3 was performed with the HTBI primer set. TCRdb re-called the multiplex PCR reads through MiXCR, storing one row per CDR3 protein. The sample carries about 560,000 distinct CDR3 sequences, 16% recorded once. Sequenced input: blood. These receptors were collected from a woman aged 18-35 years with Graves' hyperthyroidism.

This clonotype was counted at least ten times. This rearrangement joins TRBV7-2 to TRBJ2-3; 7 bases map to TRBD1. Germline V CDR1 and CDR2: SGHTA, FQGNSA. V shed 5 bases, J shed 1 base, and the junction held 9 bases outside the gene matches. The CDR3 covers 16 residues. This CDR3 reads CASSPGTALGTDTQYF. CDR3 nucleotide sequence: TGTGCCAGCAGCCCGGGGACAGCCCTAGGCACAGATACGCAGTATTTT.

This clonotype has ten or more counts. V is TRBV6-2 or TRBV6-3 and J is TRBJ2-2; 7 nucleotides agree with TRBD1. CDR1 is MNHEY, CDR2 SVGEGT, per germline. The V and J ends lost 5 bases and 4 bases, in that order; junction bases with no gene match: 7. CDR3 size: 15 residues. CDR3 bases: TGTGCCAGCAGTCCACAGGGGCGAGGCACCGGGGAGCTGTTTTTT. Translation: CASSPQGRGTGELFF.

The sample holds a few counts of this clonotype. The V and J genes are TRBV28 and TRBJ1-5, with D possibly TRBD1 on 5 matching bases. Germline V gives CDR1 MDHEN, CDR2 SYDVKM. V lost 3 bases and J 1 base, leaving 13 bases between the germline ends. CDR3 size: 16 residues. In DNA form, the CDR3 reads TGTGCCAGCAGTTTCGGCCGCAGGGTGAGCAATCAGCCCCAGCATTTT. Its protein is CASSFGRRVSNQPQHF.

In this sample, this clonotype turned up many times. In DNA form, the CDR3 reads TGTGCCACCAGTGACAGGACCTTCGGAGATACGCAGTATTTT. Translating it yields CATSDRTFGDTQYF. V usage is TRBV24-1 and J usage is TRBJ2-3; no firm D call. The CDR3 is 14 amino acids. CDR1 KGHDR and CDR2 SFDVKD come from the germline V gene. The ends were cut back, 4 bases at V and 5 bases at J, with 12 bases in the middle.

The rearrangement uses TRBV12-3 or TRBV12-4 and TRBJ1-1, with 8 bases identical to TRBD1. This CDR3 contains 16 residues. V dropped 5 bases and J dropped 0; count of bases not matched to a gene: 8. DNA of the CDR3: TGTGCCAGCAGTAACCGACAGGGGATGGTGAACACTGAAGCTTTCTTT. This gives the protein CASSNRQGMVNTEAFF.